The 5 T cell receptor beta chains below all came from one sample that was sequenced in a study of T cell responses to AZD1222 COVID-19 vaccine. TCRdb's copy holds only in-frame clones and misses some; the assay was immunoSEQ multiplex PCR. The sample lists about 110,000 clones, about 92% seen once, with 6.5% to 10% in the top ten. Sequencing used peripheral blood, obtained 28 days after the second AZD1222 dose. The source is an adult who received the AZD1222 COVID-19 vaccine.

J is TRBJ2-7 and V is TRBV2; TRBD2 agrees at 9 bases. CDR3 size: 15 residues. V dropped 6 bases and J dropped 2; count of bases not matched to a gene: 8. The germline V gene encodes CDR1 SNHLY and CDR2 FYNNEI. The CDR3 is CASSDMGLAAYEQYF. In nucleotides, the CDR3 is TGTGCCAGCAGCGATATGGGACTAGCCGCCTACGAGCAGTACTTC.

This clone appeared a single time. The rearrangement links TRBV10-3 to TRBJ2-5; 7 bases are a match to TRBD2. This CDR3 region has 13 residues. CDR1 ENHRY and CDR2 SYGVKD come from the germline V gene. Losses at the gene ends were 10 bases for V and 5 bases for J; bases not matched to a gene: 10. The CDR3 DNA sequence: TGTGCCACTACTTGGACTAGTACGGAGACCCAGTACTTC. This encodes CATTWTSTETQYF.

The chain uses TRBV7-8 and TRBJ1-2, with unresolved D. CDR1 is SGHVS and CDR2 is FQNEAQ in the germline V gene. The CDR3 is 15 residues long. The germline V and J ends were trimmed by 1 base and 0 bases, with 9 bases remaining between them. As DNA, the CDR3 is TGTGCCAGCAGCTTAGTGGTTCTAGCTAACTATGGCTACACCTTC. Translation gives CASSLVVLANYGYTF.

V usage is TRBV11-2 and J usage is TRBJ1-2; TRBD1 aligns across 7 bases. The CDR3 is 14 residues long. Germline CDR1 reads SGHAT; CDR2 reads FQNNGV. With 5 bases clipped from V and 1 base from J, the junction kept 4 bases outside the gene matches. CDR3 sequence (DNA): TGTGCCAGCAGCCAGGACAGGTTTAACTATGGCTACACCTTC. It codes for CASSQDRFNYGYTF.

This clone was observed a single time. The chain uses TRBV6-5 and TRBJ1-6; 8 nucleotides line up with TRBD1. Germline-derived CDR1 and CDR2 are MNHEY and SVGAGI. The length of the CDR3 is 13 residues. With 7 bases clipped from V and 7 bases from J, the junction kept 3 bases outside the gene matches. CDR3 amino acids: CASTRTGNSPLHF. The CDR3 bases are TGTGCCAGCACTCGGACAGGGAATTCACCCCTCCACTTT.